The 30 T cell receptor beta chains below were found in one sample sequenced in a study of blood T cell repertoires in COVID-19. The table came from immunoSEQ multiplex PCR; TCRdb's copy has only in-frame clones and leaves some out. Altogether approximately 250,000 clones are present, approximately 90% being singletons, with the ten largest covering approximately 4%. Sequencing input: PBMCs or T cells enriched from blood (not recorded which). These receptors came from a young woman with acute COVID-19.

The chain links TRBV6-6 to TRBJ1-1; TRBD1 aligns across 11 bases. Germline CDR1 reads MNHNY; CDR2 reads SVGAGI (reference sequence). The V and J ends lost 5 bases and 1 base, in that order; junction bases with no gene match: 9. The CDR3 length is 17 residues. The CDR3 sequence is CASSLGQGAVSNTEAFF. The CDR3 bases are TGTGCCAGCAGTCTCGGACAGGGGGCTGTCTCGAACACTGAAGCTTTCTTT.

CDR3 sequence: CATSDLGLAETNEQFF. CDR3 nucleotides: TGTGCCACCAGTGATTTAGGACTAGCGGAGACCAATGAGCAGTTCTTC. This chain connects TRBV24-1 to TRBJ2-1; 10 nucleotides agree with TRBD2. The CDR3 length is 16 residues. In germline, CDR1 is KGHDR, CDR2 SFDVKD. J gave up 6 bases and V 1 base, and 5 bases lay outside the gene matches.

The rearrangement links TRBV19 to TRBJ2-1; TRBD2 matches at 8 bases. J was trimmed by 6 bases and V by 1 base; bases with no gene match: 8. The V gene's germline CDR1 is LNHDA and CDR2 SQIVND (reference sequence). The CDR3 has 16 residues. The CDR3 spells CASSIVGTSSGNEQFF. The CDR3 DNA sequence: TGTGCCAGTAGTATAGTAGGGACTAGTTCTGGCAATGAGCAGTTCTTC.

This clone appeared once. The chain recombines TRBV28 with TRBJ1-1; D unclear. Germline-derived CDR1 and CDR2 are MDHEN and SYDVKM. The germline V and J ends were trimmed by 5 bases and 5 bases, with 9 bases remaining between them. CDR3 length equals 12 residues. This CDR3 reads CASSPLTTEAFF. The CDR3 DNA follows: TGTGCCAGCAGTCCCTTAACAACTGAAGCTTTCTTT.

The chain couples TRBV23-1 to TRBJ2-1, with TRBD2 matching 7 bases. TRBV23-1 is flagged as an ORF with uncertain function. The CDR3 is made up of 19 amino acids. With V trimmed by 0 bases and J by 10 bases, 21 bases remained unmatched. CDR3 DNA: TGCGCCAGCAGTCAATCACCCCGTTTGGTTAGAAGTGGGGAGGGGGAGCAGTTCTTC. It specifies CASSQSPRLVRSGEGEQFF.

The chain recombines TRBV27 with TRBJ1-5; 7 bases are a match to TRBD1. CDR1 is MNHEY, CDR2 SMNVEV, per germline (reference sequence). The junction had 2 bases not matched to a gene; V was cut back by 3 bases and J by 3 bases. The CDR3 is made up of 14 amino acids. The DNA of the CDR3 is TGTGCCAGCAGTTTGACAGGGACCAATCAGCCCCAGCATTTT. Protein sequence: CASSLTGTNQPQHF.

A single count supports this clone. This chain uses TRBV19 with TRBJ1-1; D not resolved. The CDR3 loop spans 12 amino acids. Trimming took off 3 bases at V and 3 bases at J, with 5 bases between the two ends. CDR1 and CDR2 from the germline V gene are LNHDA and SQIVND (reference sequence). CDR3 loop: CASSIPDTEAFF. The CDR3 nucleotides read TGTGCCAGTAGTATTCCGGACACTGAAGCTTTCTTT.

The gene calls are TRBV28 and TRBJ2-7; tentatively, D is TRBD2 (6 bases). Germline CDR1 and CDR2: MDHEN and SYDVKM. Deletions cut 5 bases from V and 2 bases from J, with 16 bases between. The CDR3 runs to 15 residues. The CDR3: CASSPVDSGTYEQYF. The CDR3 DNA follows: TGTGCCAGCAGTCCCGTTGATAGCGGAACCTACGAGCAGTACTTC.

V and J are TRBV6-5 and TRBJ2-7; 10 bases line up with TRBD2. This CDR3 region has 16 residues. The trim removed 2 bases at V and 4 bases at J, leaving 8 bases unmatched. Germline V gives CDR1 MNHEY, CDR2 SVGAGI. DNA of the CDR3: TGTGCCAGCAGTTACACTGGACTAGCGGAGAATTACGAGCAGTACTTC. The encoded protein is CASSYTGLAENYEQYF.

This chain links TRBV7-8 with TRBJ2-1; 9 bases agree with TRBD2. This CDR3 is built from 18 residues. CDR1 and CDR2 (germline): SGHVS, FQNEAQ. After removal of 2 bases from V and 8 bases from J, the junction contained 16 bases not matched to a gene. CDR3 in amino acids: CASSLTISGLAGRDEQFF. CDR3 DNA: TGTGCCAGCAGCTTAACGATTTCAGGTCTAGCGGGAAGGGATGAGCAGTTCTTC.

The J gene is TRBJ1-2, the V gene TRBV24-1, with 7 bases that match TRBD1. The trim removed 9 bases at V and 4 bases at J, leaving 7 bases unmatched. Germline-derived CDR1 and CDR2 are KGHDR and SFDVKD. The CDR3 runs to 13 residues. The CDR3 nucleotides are TGTGCCACCTCAGGGGACAGCTTCTATGGCTACACCTTC. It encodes CATSGDSFYGYTF.

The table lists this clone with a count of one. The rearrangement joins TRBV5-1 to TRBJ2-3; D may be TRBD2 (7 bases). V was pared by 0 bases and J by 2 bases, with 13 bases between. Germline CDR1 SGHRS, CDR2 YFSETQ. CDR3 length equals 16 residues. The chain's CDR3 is CASSLADGGATDTQYF. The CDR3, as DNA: TGCGCCAGCAGCTTGGCGGATGGGGGGGCCACAGATACGCAGTATTTT.

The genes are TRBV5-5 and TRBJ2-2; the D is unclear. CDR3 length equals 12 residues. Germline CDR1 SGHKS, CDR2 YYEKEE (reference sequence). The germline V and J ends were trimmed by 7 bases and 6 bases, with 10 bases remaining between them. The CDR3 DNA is TGTGCCAGCCAACAAATCCCCGGGGAGCTGTTTTTT. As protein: CASQQIPGELFF.

The CDR3 nucleotides read TGTGCCAGCAGCCAAGGGGCTCGTTACACAGATACGCAGTATTTT. Protein: CASSQGARYTDTQYF. The chain uses TRBV14 and TRBJ2-3; D not resolved. The V gene lost 1 base and the J gene lost 2 bases, with 10 bases spanning the gap. The CDR3 is 15 residues long. Germline lookup yields CDR1 SGHDN and CDR2 FVKESK.

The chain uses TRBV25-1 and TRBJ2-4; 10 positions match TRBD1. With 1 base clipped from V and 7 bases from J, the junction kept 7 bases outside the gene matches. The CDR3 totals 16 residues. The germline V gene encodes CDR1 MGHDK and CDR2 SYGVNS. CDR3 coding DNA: TGTGCCAGCAGTGAATCCGGGACAGGGGTGTCGAACATTCAGTACTTC. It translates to CASSESGTGVSNIQYF.

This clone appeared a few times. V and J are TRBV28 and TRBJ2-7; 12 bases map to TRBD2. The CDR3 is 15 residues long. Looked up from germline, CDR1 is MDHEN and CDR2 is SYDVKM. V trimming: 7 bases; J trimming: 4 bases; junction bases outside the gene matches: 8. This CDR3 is CASTIGTSGPYEQYF. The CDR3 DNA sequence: TGTGCCAGCACCATAGGGACTAGCGGGCCTTACGAGCAGTACTTC.

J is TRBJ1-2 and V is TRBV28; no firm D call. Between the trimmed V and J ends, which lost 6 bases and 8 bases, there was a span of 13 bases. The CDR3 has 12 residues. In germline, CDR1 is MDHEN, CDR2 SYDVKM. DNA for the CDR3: TGTGCCAGCAGGTGGTCGGGGTACGGCTACACCTTC. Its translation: CASRWSGYGYTF.

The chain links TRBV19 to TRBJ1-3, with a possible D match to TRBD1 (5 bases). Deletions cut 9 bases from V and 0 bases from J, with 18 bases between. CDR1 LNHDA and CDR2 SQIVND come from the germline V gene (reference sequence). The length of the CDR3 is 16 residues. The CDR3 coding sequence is TGTGCCAGCAGACTTCCTGGGGCCCTCTCTGGAAACACCATATATTTT. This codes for CASRLPGALSGNTIYF.

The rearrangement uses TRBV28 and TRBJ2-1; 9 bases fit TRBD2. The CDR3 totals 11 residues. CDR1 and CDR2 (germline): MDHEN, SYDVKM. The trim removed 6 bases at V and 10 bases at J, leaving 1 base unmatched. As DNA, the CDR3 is TGTGCCAGCAGGACTAGCGGCGAGCAGTTCTTC. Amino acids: CASRTSGEQFF. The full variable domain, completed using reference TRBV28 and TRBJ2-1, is DVKVTQSSRYLVKRTGEKVFLECVQDMDHENMFWYRQDPGLGLRLIYFSYDVKMKEKGDIPEGYSVSREKKERFSLILESASTNQTSMYLCASRTSGEQFFGPGTRLTVL.

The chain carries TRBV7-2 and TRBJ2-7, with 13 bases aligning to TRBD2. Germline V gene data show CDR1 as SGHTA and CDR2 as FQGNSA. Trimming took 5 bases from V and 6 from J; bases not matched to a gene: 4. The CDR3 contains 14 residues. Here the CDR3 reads CASSPLAGGREQYF. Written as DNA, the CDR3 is TGTGCCAGCAGCCCACTAGCGGGAGGGCGCGAGCAGTACTTC.

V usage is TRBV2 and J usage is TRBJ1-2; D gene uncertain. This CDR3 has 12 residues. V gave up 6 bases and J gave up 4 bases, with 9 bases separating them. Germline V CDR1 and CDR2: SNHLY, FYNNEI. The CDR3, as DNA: TGTGCCAGCAGCCCGGAGGGCTATGGCTACACCTTC. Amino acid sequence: CASSPEGYGYTF.

The CDR3 here is CASSNQRVSETQYF. CDR3 nucleotides: TGTGCCAGCAGCAACCAGCGGGTATCAGAGACCCAGTACTTC. The chain joins TRBV7-2 to TRBJ2-5, with D possibly being TRBD2 (6 bases). The CDR3 loop spans 14 amino acids. Trimming removed 5 bases from V and 4 bases from J, with 14 bases in between. CDR1 and CDR2 (germline): SGHTA, FQGNSA.

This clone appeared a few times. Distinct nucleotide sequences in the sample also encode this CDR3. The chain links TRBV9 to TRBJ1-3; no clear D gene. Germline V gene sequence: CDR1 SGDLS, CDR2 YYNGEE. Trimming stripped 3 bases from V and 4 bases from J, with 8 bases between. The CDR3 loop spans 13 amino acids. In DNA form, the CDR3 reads TGTGCCAGCAGCGGAGGGTCAGGAAACACCATATATTTT. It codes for CASSGGSGNTIYF.

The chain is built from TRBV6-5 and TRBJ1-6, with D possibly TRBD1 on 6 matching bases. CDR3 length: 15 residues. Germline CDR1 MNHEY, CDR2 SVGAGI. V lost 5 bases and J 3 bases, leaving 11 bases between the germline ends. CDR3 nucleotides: TGTGCCAGCAGTAGGGACAACATCTATAATTCACCCCTCCACTTT. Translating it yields CASSRDNIYNSPLHF.

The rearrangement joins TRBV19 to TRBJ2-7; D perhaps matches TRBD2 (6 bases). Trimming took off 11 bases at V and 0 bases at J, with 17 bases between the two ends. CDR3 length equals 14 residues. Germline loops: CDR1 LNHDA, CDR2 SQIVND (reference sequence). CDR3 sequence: CAVSRRGVSYEQYF. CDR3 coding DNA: TGTGCCGTCAGCCGGCGGGGCGTCTCCTACGAGCAGTACTTC.

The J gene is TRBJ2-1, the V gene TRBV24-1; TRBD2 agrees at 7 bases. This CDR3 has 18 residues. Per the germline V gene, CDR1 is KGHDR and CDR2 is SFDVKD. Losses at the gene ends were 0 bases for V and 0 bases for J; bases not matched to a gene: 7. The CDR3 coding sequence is TGTGCCACCAGTGATTTGCTCAGCGGGGTGAGCTCCTACAATGAGCAGTTCTTC. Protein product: CATSDLLSGVSSYNEQFF.

CDR3 sequence (DNA): TGTGCCAGCAGCCAAGAAGCGGGAGGGCCCTACGAGCAGTACTTC. Translated, it gives CASSQEAGGPYEQYF. The chain is built from TRBV3-1 (or the pseudogene TRBV3-2) and TRBJ2-7; TRBD2 matches at 10 bases. Trimming cost V 0 bases and J 2 bases; bases outside gene matches: 1. The CDR3 extends over 15 amino acids. Germline CDR1 is LGHDT and CDR2 is YNNKEL (reference sequence).

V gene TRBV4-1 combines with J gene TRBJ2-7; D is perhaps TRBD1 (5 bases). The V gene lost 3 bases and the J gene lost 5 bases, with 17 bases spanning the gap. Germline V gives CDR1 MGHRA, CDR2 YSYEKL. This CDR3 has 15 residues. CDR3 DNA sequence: TGCGCCAGCAGCCAGGCGCCAGGGATAAGCGACGAGCAGTACTTC. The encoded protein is CASSQAPGISDEQYF.

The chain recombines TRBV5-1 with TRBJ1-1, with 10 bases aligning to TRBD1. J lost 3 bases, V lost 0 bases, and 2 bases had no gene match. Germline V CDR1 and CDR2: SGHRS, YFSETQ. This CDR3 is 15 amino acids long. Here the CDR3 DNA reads TGCGCCAGCAGCTTGGCCGACAGGGGGCACACTGAAGCTTTCTTT. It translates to CASSLADRGHTEAFF.

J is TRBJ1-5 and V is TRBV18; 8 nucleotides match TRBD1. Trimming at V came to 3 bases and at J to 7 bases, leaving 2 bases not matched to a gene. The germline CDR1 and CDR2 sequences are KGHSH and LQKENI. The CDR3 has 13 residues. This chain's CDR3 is CASSPDREQPQHF. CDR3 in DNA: TGTGCCAGCTCACCGGACAGGGAGCAGCCCCAGCATTTT.